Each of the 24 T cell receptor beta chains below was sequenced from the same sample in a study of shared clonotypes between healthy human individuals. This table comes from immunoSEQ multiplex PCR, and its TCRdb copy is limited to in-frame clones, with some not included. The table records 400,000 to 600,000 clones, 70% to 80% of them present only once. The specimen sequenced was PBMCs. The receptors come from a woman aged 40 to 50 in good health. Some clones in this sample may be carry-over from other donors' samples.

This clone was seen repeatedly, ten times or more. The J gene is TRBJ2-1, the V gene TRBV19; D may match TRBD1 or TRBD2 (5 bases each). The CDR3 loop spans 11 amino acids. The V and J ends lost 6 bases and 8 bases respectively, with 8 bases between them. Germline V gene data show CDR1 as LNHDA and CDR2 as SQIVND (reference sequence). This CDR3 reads CASRGVHEQFF. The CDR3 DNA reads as TGTGCCAGTAGGGGGGTCCATGAGCAGTTCTTC.

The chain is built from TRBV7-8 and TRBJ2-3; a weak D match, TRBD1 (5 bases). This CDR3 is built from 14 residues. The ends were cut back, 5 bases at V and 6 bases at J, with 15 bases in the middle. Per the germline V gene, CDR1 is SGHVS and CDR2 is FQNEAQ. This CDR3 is CASSLVSGFDTQYF. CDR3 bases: TGTGCCAGCAGCCTCGTCTCAGGGTTCGATACGCAGTATTTT.

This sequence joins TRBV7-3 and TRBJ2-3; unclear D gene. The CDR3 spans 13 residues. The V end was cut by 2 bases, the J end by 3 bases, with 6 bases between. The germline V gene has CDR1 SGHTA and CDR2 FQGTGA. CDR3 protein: CASSLGLTDTQYF. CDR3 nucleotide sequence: TGTGCCAGCAGCTTAGGGTTGACAGATACGCAGTATTTT.

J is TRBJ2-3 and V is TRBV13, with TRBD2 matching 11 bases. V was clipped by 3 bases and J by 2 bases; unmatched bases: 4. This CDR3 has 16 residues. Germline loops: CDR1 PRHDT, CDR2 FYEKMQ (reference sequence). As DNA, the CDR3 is TGTGCCAGCAGCTTCATAGCGGGAGGGATCACAGATACGCAGTATTTT. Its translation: CASSFIAGGITDTQYF.

In DNA form, the CDR3 reads TGCGCCAGCACCGAAGCGGGAGGGGGGGAGGAGACCCAGTACTTC. Encoded protein: CASTEAGGGEETQYF. The V and J genes are TRBV10-2 and TRBJ2-5; TRBD2 matches 10 bases. Per the germline V gene, CDR1 is WSHSY and CDR2 is SAAADI. CDR3 length: 15 residues. V lost 7 bases to trimming and J lost 5 bases; unmatched junction nucleotides: 10.

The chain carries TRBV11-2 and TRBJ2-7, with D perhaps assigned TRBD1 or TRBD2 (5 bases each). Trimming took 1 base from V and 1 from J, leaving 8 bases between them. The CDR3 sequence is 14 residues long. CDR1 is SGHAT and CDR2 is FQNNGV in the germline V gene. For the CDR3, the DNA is TGTGCCAGCAGCTTAGTGAGGGGATCCTACGAGCAGTACTTC. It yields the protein CASSLVRGSYEQYF.

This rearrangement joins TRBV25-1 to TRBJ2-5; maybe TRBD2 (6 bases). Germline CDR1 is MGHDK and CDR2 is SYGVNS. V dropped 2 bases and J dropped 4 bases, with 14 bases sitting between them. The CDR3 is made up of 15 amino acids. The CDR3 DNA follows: TGTGCCAGCAGTGAAGGACTTGGGGGAGGAGAGACCCAGTACTTC. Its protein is CASSEGLGGGETQYF.

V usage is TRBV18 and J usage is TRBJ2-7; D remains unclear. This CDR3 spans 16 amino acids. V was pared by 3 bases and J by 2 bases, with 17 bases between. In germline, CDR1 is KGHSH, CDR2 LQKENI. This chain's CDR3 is CASSPAVGPFTYEQYF. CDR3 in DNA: TGTGCCAGCTCACCCGCGGTAGGGCCTTTTACCTACGAGCAGTACTTC.

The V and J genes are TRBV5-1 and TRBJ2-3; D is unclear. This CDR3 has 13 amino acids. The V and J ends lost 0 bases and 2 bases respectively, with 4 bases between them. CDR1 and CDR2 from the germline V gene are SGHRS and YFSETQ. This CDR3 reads CASSLDLTDTQYF. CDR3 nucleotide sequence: TGCGCCAGCAGCTTGGATCTCACAGATACGCAGTATTTT.

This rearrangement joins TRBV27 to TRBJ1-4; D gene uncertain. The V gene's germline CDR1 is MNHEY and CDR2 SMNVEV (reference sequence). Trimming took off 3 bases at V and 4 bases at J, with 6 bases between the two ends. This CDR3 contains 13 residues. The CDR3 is CASSFTGNEKLFF. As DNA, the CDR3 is TGTGCCAGCAGTTTTACGGGTAATGAAAAACTGTTTTTT.

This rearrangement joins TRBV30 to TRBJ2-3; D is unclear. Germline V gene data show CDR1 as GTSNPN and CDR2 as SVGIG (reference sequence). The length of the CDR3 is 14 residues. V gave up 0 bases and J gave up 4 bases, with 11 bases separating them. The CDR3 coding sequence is TGTGCCTGGAGTGTTCAATCTGGGCCAGATACGCAGTATTTT. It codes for CAWSVQSGPDTQYF. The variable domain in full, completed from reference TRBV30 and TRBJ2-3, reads SQTIHQWPATLVQPVGSPLSLECTVEGTSNPNLYWYRQAAGRGLQLLFYSVGIGQISSEVPQNLSASRPQDRQFILSSKKLLLSDSGFYLCAWSVQSGPDTQYFGPGTRLTVL.

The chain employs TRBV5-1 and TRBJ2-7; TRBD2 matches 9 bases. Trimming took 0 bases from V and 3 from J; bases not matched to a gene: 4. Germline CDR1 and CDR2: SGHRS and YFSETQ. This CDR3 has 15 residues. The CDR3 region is CASSLAASGDYEQYF. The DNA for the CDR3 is TGCGCCAGCAGCTTGGCCGCTAGCGGGGACTACGAGCAGTACTTC.

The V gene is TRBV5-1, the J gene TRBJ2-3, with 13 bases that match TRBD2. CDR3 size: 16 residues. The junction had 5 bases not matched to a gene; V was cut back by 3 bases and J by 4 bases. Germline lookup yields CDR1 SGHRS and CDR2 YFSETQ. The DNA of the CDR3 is TGCGCCAGCAGCTCAGGACTAGCGGGAGCATCAGATACGCAGTATTTT. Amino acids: CASSSGLAGASDTQYF.

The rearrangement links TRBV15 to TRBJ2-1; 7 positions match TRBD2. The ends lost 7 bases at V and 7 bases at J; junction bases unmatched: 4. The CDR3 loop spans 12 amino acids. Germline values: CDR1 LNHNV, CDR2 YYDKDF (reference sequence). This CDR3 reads CATTSGSNEQFF. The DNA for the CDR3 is TGTGCCACCACTAGCGGATCTAATGAGCAGTTCTTC.

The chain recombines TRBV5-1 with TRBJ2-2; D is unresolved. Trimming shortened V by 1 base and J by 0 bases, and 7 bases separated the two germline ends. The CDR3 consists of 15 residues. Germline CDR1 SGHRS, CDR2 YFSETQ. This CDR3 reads CASSLMTSNTGELFF. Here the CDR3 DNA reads TGCGCCAGCAGCTTGATGACCTCGAACACCGGGGAGCTGTTTTTT.

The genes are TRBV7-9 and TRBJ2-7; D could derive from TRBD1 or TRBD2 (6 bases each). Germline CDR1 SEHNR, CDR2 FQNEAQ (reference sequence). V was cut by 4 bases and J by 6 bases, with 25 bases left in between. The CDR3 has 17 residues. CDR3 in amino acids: CASSSTGAGPTSREQYF. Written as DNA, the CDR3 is TGTGCCAGCAGCTCAACGGGGGCAGGCCCCACGTCGCGCGAGCAGTACTTC.

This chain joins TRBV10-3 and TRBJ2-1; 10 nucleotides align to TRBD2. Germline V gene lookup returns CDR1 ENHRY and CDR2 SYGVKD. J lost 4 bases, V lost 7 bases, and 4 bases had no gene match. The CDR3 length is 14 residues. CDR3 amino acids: CAITGTSEYNEQFF. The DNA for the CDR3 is TGTGCCATCACAGGGACTAGCGAGTACAATGAGCAGTTCTTC.

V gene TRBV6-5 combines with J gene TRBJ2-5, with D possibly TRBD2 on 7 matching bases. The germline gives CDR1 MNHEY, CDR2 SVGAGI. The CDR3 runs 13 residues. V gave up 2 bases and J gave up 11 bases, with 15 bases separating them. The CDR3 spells CASSYGGAGEQYF. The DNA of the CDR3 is TGTGCCAGCAGTTACGGGGGGGCGGGAGAGCAGTACTTC.

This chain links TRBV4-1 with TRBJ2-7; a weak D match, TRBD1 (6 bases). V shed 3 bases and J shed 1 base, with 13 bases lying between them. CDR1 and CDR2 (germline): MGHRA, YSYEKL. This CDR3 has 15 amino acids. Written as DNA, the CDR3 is TGCGCCAGCAGCCAGGGGGCAATGTGGTCCTACGAGCAGTACTTC. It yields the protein CASSQGAMWSYEQYF.

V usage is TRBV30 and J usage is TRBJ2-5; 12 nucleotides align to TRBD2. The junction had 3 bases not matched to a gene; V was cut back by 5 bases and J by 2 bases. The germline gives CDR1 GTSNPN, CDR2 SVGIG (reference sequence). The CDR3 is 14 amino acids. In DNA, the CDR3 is TGTGCCTGGGGGACTAGCGGGTATCAAGAGACCCAGTACTTC. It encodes CAWGTSGYQETQYF.

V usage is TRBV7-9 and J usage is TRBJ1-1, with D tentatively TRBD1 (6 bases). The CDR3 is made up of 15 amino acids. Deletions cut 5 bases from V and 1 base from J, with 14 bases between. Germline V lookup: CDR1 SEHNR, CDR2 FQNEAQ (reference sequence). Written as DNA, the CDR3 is TGTGCCAGCAGCAACTATACAGGGACGAACACTGAAGCTTTCTTT. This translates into CASSNYTGTNTEAFF.

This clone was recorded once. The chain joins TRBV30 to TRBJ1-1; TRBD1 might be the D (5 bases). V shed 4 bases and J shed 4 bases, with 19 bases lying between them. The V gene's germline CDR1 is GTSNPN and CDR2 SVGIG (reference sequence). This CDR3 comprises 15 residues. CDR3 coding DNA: TGTGCCTGGACCCTAGATCCTGGGCAGGGCACTGAAGCTTTCTTT. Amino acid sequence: CAWTLDPGQGTEAFF.

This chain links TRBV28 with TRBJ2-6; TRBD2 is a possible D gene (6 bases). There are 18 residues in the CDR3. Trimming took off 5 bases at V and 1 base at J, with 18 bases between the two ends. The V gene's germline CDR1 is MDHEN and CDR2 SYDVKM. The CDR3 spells CASSVSTGANSGANVLTF. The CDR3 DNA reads TGTGCCAGCAGTGTCTCGACGGGAGCTAATTCTGGGGCCAACGTCCTGACTTTC.

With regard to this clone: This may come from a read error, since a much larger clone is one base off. CDR3: CSVEFSGGFEQYF. DNA of the CDR3: TGCAGCGTTGAATTTAGCGGGGGATTCGAGCAGTACTTC. The rearrangement links TRBV29-1 to TRBJ2-7; 9 bases are shared with TRBD2. CDR1 SQVTM and CDR2 ANQGSEA come from the germline V gene. The V and J ends lost 2 bases and 6 bases, in that order; junction bases with no gene match: 5. The CDR3 totals 13 residues.